This T cell receptor (beta chain) was sequenced in a study of T cell responses to AZD1222 COVID-19 vaccine. Libraries were prepared by immunoSEQ multiplex PCR; TCRdb keeps only in-frame clonotypes and omits some of them. The repertoire has roughly 180,000 clones, about 90% of them found once; the top ten carry under 1.5%. Trimming took off 7 bases at V and 6 bases at J, with 13 bases between the two ends. This CDR3 has 13 residues. In germline, CDR1 is MDHEN, CDR2 SYDVKM. As to this clone: Its target is unknown.

Notes on the study in general: Repertoire collection took place solely once the T cell response had peaked. The donor cohort was predominantly white British with a female majority, and clonal diversity may have been underestimated.

The clonotype originates from an adult who received the AZD1222 COVID-19 vaccine. The source material was peripheral blood, sampled 28 days after the second AZD1222 dose. The chain is built from TRBV28 and TRBJ2-1, with a possible D match to TRBD1 (6 bases). The CDR3: CASTIQGPNEQFF. CDR3 nucleotide sequence: TGTGCCAGCACCATACAGGGTCCCAATGAGCAGTTCTTC.